The clone carrying this T cell receptor (beta chain) was observed a single time. Its matching antigen is unknown. This specimen comes from a study of shared clonotypes between healthy human individuals. Study conclusions and caveats: Enrolling few donors narrowed the genetic and exposure-history diversity that was represented. Larger estimated richness was generally recorded for naive subsets relative to memory subsets.

Some 28,000 T cell genomes (around 0.2 ug DNA) went into each sorted-subset replicate. Profiled with immunoSEQ multiplex PCR; TCRdb holds only in-frame clones, not every one. Of about a million clones in the sample, about 75% were seen once. The V end lost 0 bases, the J end lost 0 bases, and 13 bases lay between the germline ends. Germline-derived CDR1 and CDR2 are SGDLS and YYNGEE. The CDR3 has 16 amino acids. This sequence originates from a man aged 18 to 29 in good health. Specimen: memory CD4+ T cells sorted from blood. Subset here: CD45RA-negative fraction. V gene TRBV9 combines with J gene TRBJ2-7, with D perhaps being TRBD1 or TRBD2 (5 bases each). CDR3 in amino acids: CASSVGRGVPSYEQYF. The CDR3 coding sequence is TGTGCCAGCAGCGTAGGTAGAGGGGTCCCCTCCTACGAGCAGTACTTC. Complete variable domain (other parts from reference TRBV9 and TRBJ2-7): DSGVTQTPKHLITATGQRVTLRCSPRSGDLSVYWYQQSLDQGLQFLIQYYNGEERAKGNILERFSAQQFPDLHSELNLSSLELGDSALYFCASSVGRGVPSYEQYFGPGTRLTVT.